This passage covers 24 T cell receptor beta chains from one sample sequenced in a study of blood T cells in healthy people across ages. A sample-barcoded 5' primer and a J-beta primer mix were used in a second PCR of roughly 6 to 11 cycles. TCRdb processed the 5' RACE reads anew with MiXCR; each CDR3 protein has one entry. The sample lists hundreds of thousands of distinct CDR3 sequences, 40% to 60% occurring once. Specimen: blood. These receptor sequences come from a man aged 30 to 39 in good health.

As DNA, the CDR3 is TGTGCCAGCAGTTATGGGCCTTCGGGGGGCTACGAGCAGTTCTTC. Protein product: CASSYGPSGGYEQFF. The chain is built from TRBV6-5 and TRBJ2-1; perhaps TRBD2 as D (7 bases). The CDR3 has 15 residues. Trimming cost V 3 bases and J 10 bases, with 19 bases left between them. CDR1 and CDR2 (germline): MNHEY, SVGAGI.

This clonotype was picked up many times. The V gene is TRBV5-6, the J gene TRBJ2-1; possible D gene TRBD1, 6 bases. The germline V and J ends were trimmed by 6 bases and 3 bases, with 10 bases remaining between them. Germline V gene data show CDR1 as SGHDT and CDR2 as YYEEEE. The CDR3 spans 13 residues. CDR3 DNA: TGTGCCAGCATGGGGGCGAACTACAATGAGCAGTTCTTC. Translation: CASMGANYNEQFF.

The chain is built from TRBV29-1 and TRBJ2-7, with no clear D. The CDR3 contains 11 residues. CDR1 is SQVTM and CDR2 is ANQGSEA in the germline V gene. V lost 5 bases, J lost 4 bases, and 9 bases lay in between. The CDR3 DNA reads as TGCAGCGTTCCTGGGGTTTACGAGCAGTACTTC. Translation: CSVPGVYEQYF.

The rearrangement uses TRBV5-1 and TRBJ1-3; TRBD1 might be the D (6 bases). With 4 bases removed from V and 0 bases from J, the gap between germline ends came to 11 bases. Germline V gene lookup returns CDR1 SGHRS and CDR2 YFSETQ. CDR3 size: 15 residues. CDR3 coding DNA: TGCGCCAGCAGCCACGAAGGGGGCTCTGGAAACACCATATATTTT. This translates into CASSHEGGSGNTIYF. Filled out from reference TRBV5-1 and TRBJ1-3, the complete variable domain reads KAGVTQTPRYLIKTRGQQVTLSCSPISGHRSVSWYQQTPGQGLQFLFEYFSETQRNKGNFPGRFSGRQFSNSRSEMNVSTLELGDSALYLCASSHEGGSGNTIYFGEGSWLTVV.

CDR3 loop: CASSFQGGTEKLFF. The DNA of the CDR3 is TGTGCCAGCAGTTTTCAGGGGGGGACTGAAAAACTGTTTTTT. The genes are TRBV27 and TRBJ1-4; 7 positions match TRBD1. The CDR3 is made up of 14 amino acids. V lost 3 bases, J lost 7 bases, and 5 bases stayed unmatched. The germline gives CDR1 MNHEY, CDR2 SMNVEV (reference sequence). Combining the CDR3 with reference TRBV27 and TRBJ1-4 gives the whole variable domain EAQVTQNPRYLITVTGKKLTVTCSQNMNHEYMSWYRQDPGLGLRQIYYSMNVEVTDKGDVPEGYKVSRKEKRNFPLILESPSPNQTSLYFCASSFQGGTEKLFFGSGTQLSVL.

In DNA form, the CDR3 reads TGTGCCAGCAGTACGACCGGGATAGGCCAAGAGACCCAGTACTTC. Translating gives CASSTTGIGQETQYF. V usage is TRBV12-3 or TRBV12-4 and J usage is TRBJ2-5; perhaps TRBD2 as D (5 bases). V was pared by 5 bases and J by 1 base, with 14 bases between. The CDR3 loop spans 15 amino acids.

This clonotype was observed a handful of times. This chain uses TRBV7-2 with TRBJ2-3; 7 bases line up with TRBD2. The germline V gene encodes CDR1 SGHTA and CDR2 FQGNSA. V gave up 2 bases and J gave up 4 bases; unmatched junction bases: 6. The CDR3 consists of 15 residues. CDR3 nucleotides: TGTGCCAGCAGCTTAAGGGTACGGGGGGCAGATACGCAGTATTTT. Translation: CASSLRVRGADTQYF.

About this clonotype: Sequence at one end of the junction differs from germline and may be a read error. This chain links TRBV4-2 with TRBJ2-5; possibly TRBD2 for D (5 bases). Germline-derived CDR1 and CDR2 are LGHNA and YNFKEQ. This CDR3 has 15 amino acids. DNA for the CDR3: TGTGCCTGCAGCCCACGGACTGGATACCAAGAGACCCAGTACTTC. It is translated as CACSPRTGYQETQYF.

This clonotype has a handful of counts. The chain links TRBV28 to TRBJ1-5; D is unresolved. This CDR3 is 15 amino acids long. CDR1 is MDHEN, CDR2 SYDVKM, per germline. V lost 2 bases, J lost 7 bases, and 15 bases lay in between. DNA for the CDR3: TGTGCCAGCAGTTTAATTGGTGGGCTTCGACAGCCCCAGCATTTT. This sequence encodes CASSLIGGLRQPQHF.

J is TRBJ1-1 and V is TRBV5-1, with TRBD1 identical over 9 bases. The CDR3 has 16 amino acids. The V and J ends lost 2 bases and 5 bases, in that order; junction bases with no gene match: 10. Germline CDR1 SGHRS, CDR2 YFSETQ. CDR3 nucleotides: TGCGCCAGCAGCTTTATCCCGGGACAGGGAGGGACTGAAGCTTTCTTT. This gives the protein CASSFIPGQGGTEAFF.

DNA for the CDR3: TGTGCCAGCAGCTTTCCCCGAGGGGGGGGCCCCACTGAAGCTTTCTTT. Its translation is CASSFPRGGGPTEAFF. V is TRBV7-9 and J is TRBJ1-1; maybe TRBD1 (6 bases). The CDR3 is made up of 16 amino acids. Germline loops: CDR1 SEHNR, CDR2 FQNEAQ (reference sequence). The V end was cut by 3 bases, the J end by 4 bases, with 18 bases between.

The gene calls are TRBV29-1 and TRBJ1-1; D gene uncertain. The length of the CDR3 is 12 residues. From germline, CDR1 is SQVTM and CDR2 ANQGSEA. Trimming took off 6 bases at V and 7 bases at J, with 15 bases between the two ends. CDR3 sequence: CSVPNGPGEAFF. In DNA, the CDR3 is TGCAGCGTGCCAAATGGTCCAGGTGAAGCTTTCTTT.

This sequence joins TRBV5-6 and TRBJ1-5; 7 bases match TRBD1. J lost 3 bases, V lost 3 bases, and 15 bases had no gene match. The CDR3 runs to 18 residues. Germline V gene data show CDR1 as SGHDT and CDR2 as YYEEEE. CDR3 sequence (DNA): TGTGCCAGCAGCTCCTCTGGACAGGCCCAAGGTCTCAATCAGCCCCAGCATTTT. It codes for CASSSSGQAQGLNQPQHF.

The chain is built from TRBV4-1 and TRBJ2-7, with a tentative D call TRBD2 (6 bases). The CDR3 has 14 amino acids. The germline CDR1 and CDR2 sequences are MGHRA and YSYEKL. The V and J ends lost 0 bases and 1 base respectively, with 7 bases between them. This CDR3 reads CASSQEEGSYEQYF. The DNA for the CDR3 is TGCGCCAGCAGCCAAGAGGAGGGGTCCTACGAGCAGTACTTC.

This clonotype turned up a few times. CDR3 loop: CASSGGSTSPTGELFF. In DNA, the CDR3 is TGTGCCAGCAGCGGTGGGTCGACAAGCCCCACCGGGGAGCTGTTTTTT. The J gene is TRBJ2-2, the V gene TRBV11-3; no clear D gene. V was shortened by 5 bases and J by 4 bases, with 17 bases between the two germline ends. CDR1 is SGHNT and CDR2 is YENEEA in the germline V gene. This CDR3 comprises 16 residues.

This clonotype came up many times. V is TRBV6-2 or TRBV6-3 and J is TRBJ2-3; the D gene is possibly TRBD2 (6 bases). The V end was cut by 6 bases, the J end by 4 bases, with 11 bases between. Germline V gives CDR1 MNHEY, CDR2 SVGEGT. There are 13 residues in the CDR3. In nucleotides, the CDR3 is TGTGCCAGCAGCGGGAGATCGCCAGATACGCAGTATTTT. Translating it yields CASSGRSPDTQYF.

This chain connects TRBV6-2 or TRBV6-3 to TRBJ2-1; the match to TRBD1 covers 8 bases. This CDR3 comprises 13 residues. CDR1 is MNHEY, CDR2 SVGEGT, per germline. Trimming at V came to 11 bases and at J to 7 bases, leaving 10 bases not matched to a gene. The CDR3 DNA sequence: TGTGCCGCACAAGGACAGGGAAGAAATGAGCAGTTCTTC. As protein: CAAQGQGRNEQFF.

This chain joins TRBV29-1 and TRBJ2-1; 10 positions agree with TRBD2. V lost 0 bases and J lost 8; bases outside the gene matches: 7. The CDR3 consists of 15 residues. Germline CDR1 is SQVTM and CDR2 is ANQGSEA. CDR3 sequence reads: CSVEDGLAGVDEQFF. The CDR3 nucleotides are TGCAGCGTTGAAGATGGGCTAGCGGGGGTCGATGAGCAGTTCTTC.

In this sample, this clonotype turned up a few times. This sequence joins TRBV7-2 and TRBJ2-3, with D perhaps TRBD1 (6 bases). The CDR3 has 15 amino acids. V shed 5 bases and J shed 2 bases, with 14 bases lying between them. Germline V gene data show CDR1 as SGHTA and CDR2 as FQGNSA. The CDR3 reads CASSQAGVDTDTQYF. As DNA, the CDR3 is TGTGCCAGCAGCCAGGCAGGGGTTGACACAGATACGCAGTATTTT. The full variable domain, completed using reference TRBV7-2 and TRBJ2-3, is GAGVSQSPSNKVTEKGKDVELRCDPISGHTALYWYRQSLGQGLEFLIYFQGNSAPDKSGLPSDRFSAERTGGSVSTLTIQRTQQEDSAVYLCASSQAGVDTDTQYFGPGTRLTVL.

This chain joins TRBV29-1 and TRBJ1-6, with 8 bases fitting TRBD1. Germline values: CDR1 SQVTM, CDR2 ANQGSEA. The CDR3 is 14 residues long. V lost 4 bases, J lost 5 bases, and 4 bases stayed unmatched. The CDR3 DNA follows: TGCAGCGTTGGAACAGGGGGAAATAATTCACCCCTCCACTTT. It yields the protein CSVGTGGNNSPLHF. Full variable domain (remainder filled in from reference TRBV29-1 and TRBJ1-6): SAVISQKPSRDICQRGTSLTIQCQVDSQVTMMFWYRQQPGQSLTLIATANQGSEATYESGFVIDKFPISRPNLTFSTLTVSNMSPEDSSIYLCSVGTGGNNSPLHFGNGTRLTVT.

The rearrangement links TRBV6-1 to TRBJ2-3; 7 bases map to TRBD1. CDR1 and CDR2 (germline): MNHNS, SASEGT. The junction had 8 bases not matched to a gene; V was cut back by 8 bases and J by 3 bases. The CDR3 consists of 14 residues. The CDR3 here is CASVQEGATDTQYF. In DNA, the CDR3 is TGTGCCAGCGTCCAAGAGGGGGCTACAGATACGCAGTATTTT.

This clonotype was observed a few times. V is TRBV7-3 and J is TRBJ2-1; TRBD1 agrees at 9 bases. V was pared by 5 bases and J by 8 bases, with 16 bases of the junction left unmatched. Germline V gene sequence: CDR1 SGHTA, CDR2 FQGTGA. The CDR3 is 17 residues long. CDR3 amino acids: CASSSTGTGFEWDEQFF. The CDR3 nucleotides read TGTGCCAGCAGCAGTACCGGGACAGGGTTCGAATGGGATGAGCAGTTCTTC.

The chain employs TRBV4-2 and TRBJ2-1; D is perhaps TRBD2 (7 bases). The CDR3 is made up of 15 amino acids. V was shortened by 4 bases and J by 9 bases, with 19 bases between the two germline ends. The germline CDR1 and CDR2 sequences are LGHNA and YNFKEQ. The CDR3 spells CASSRSREGDFEQFF. In nucleotides, the CDR3 is TGTGCCAGCAGCCGCAGCAGGGAGGGGGATTTTGAGCAGTTCTTC.

This clonotype showed up just a few times. The chain is built from TRBV24-1 and TRBJ2-2; 7 positions agree with TRBD1. The length of the CDR3 is 17 residues. Germline V gives CDR1 KGHDR, CDR2 SFDVKD. With 0 bases clipped from V and 0 bases from J, the junction kept 3 bases outside the gene matches. This CDR3 is CATSDLAGGANTGELFF. For the CDR3, the DNA is TGTGCCACCAGTGATTTGGCAGGGGGAGCGAACACCGGGGAGCTGTTTTTT.